This is a list of T cell receptor beta chains from one sample in a study of blood T cell repertoires in COVID-19. Measured with immunoSEQ multiplex PCR; TCRdb has only the in-frame clones, and not every one. The sample lists 80,000 or so clones, 75% to 85% occurring once. The material sequenced was peripheral blood. Every receptor here comes from an older woman with acute or convalescent COVID-19. Both conserved end residues are part of each CDR3. Each record gives: J gene, V gene, CDR3 protein.

J: TRBJ2-7; V: TRBV7-2; CDR3: CASSLGGSPYEQYF
J: TRBJ2-3; V: TRBV6-5; CDR3: CASRDRDRGQDTQYF
J: TRBJ2-1; V: TRBV24-1; CDR3: CATSDVLDRGTENEQFF
J: TRBJ1-1; V: TRBV7-9; CDR3: CASNPDRGNTEAFF
J: TRBJ1-2; V: TRBV4-1; CDR3: CASSQAGRQSNYGYTF
J: TRBJ1-2; V: TRBV19; CDR3: CASSIGQYYGYTF
J: TRBJ2-7; V: TRBV7-9; CDR3: CASSLRGNDEQYF
J: TRBJ1-5; V: TRBV18; CDR3: CASSPQDGTGGQPQHF
J: TRBJ2-5; V: TRBV9; CDR3: CASSAGGLNQETQYF
J: TRBJ2-7; V: TRBV11-2; CDR3: CASSLGQPYEQYF
J: TRBJ2-7; V: TRBV5-1; CDR3: CASSVGHGFYEQYF
J: TRBJ2-7; V: TRBV7-2; CDR3: CASGLTRDRFYEQYF
J: TRBJ1-4; V: TRBV12-3/TRBV12-4; CDR3: CASSDRGYEKLFF
J: TRBJ2-3; V: TRBV9; CDR3: CASSNPVRDSPDTQYF
J: TRBJ2-5; V: TRBV19; CDR3: CASKDLREGEETQYF
J: TRBJ1-2; V: TRBV6-5; CDR3: CATKSGSYGYTF
J: TRBJ1-1; V: TRBV27; CDR3: CASSSRDYRGPAFF
J: TRBJ1-2; V: TRBV7-2; CDR3: CASSLFGHQAPNYGYTF
J: TRBJ2-3; V: TRBV5-1; CDR3: CASSLYIGQLTDTQYF
J: TRBJ2-1; V: TRBV7-2; CDR3: CASSLGSLLRGATNEQFF
J: TRBJ2-3; V: TRBV9; CDR3: CASSVAGNTDTQYF
J: TRBJ1-1; V: TRBV27; CDR3: CASSSPRGVDTEAFF
J: TRBJ2-2; V: TRBV5-4; CDR3: CASSLAGVNTGELFF
J: TRBJ1-4; V: TRBV4-2; CDR3: CASSQGQGAEKLFF
J: TRBJ1-2; V: TRBV18; CDR3: CASSSGTGPGYTF
J: TRBJ2-7; V: TRBV2; CDR3: CASMRTAYEQYF
J: TRBJ1-5; V: TRBV7-9; CDR3: CASSDVNRGVGQPQHF
J: TRBJ2-1; V: TRBV3-1/TRBV3-2; CDR3: CASSQEGGVGGEQFF
J: TRBJ1-1; V: TRBV10-3; CDR3: CAISEPGQNTEAFF
J: TRBJ2-1; V: TRBV11-2; CDR3: CASSPQGQNSYNEQFF
J: TRBJ1-3; V: TRBV6-8; CDR3: CAPGGTPGNTIYF
J: TRBJ1-2; V: TRBV4-1; CDR3: CASSQERFGRTF
J: TRBJ1-1; V: TRBV19; CDR3: CASSMGLWDNTEAFF
J: TRBJ1-2; V: TRBV29-1; CDR3: CSVDRTGNGYTF
J: TRBJ1-3; V: TRBV9; CDR3: CASSVNPGASSGNTIYF
J: TRBJ2-1; V: TRBV7-3; CDR3: CASSARGSGGNNEQFF
J: TRBJ2-3; V: TRBV9; CDR3: CASSVWLTPRGLTDTQYF
J: TRBJ1-3; V: TRBV9; CDR3: CASSEGGSTIYF
J: TRBJ1-1; V: TRBV9; CDR3: CASSVARGSEAFF